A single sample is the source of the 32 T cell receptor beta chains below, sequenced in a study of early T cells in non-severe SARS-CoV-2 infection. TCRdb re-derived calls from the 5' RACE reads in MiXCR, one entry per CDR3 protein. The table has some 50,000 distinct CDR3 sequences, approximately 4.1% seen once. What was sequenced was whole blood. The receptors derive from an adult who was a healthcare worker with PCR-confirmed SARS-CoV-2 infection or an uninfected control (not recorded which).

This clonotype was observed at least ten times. CDR3 residues: CSASKAGLIHEQFF. The CDR3 DNA reads as TGCAGTGCTAGTAAGGCGGGGCTAATACATGAGCAGTTCTTC. The V and J genes are TRBV20-1 and TRBJ2-1; maybe TRBD2 (6 bases). Deletions cut 3 bases from V and 8 bases from J, with 17 bases between. CDR3 size: 14 residues. The germline gives CDR1 DFQATT, CDR2 SNEGSKA (reference sequence).

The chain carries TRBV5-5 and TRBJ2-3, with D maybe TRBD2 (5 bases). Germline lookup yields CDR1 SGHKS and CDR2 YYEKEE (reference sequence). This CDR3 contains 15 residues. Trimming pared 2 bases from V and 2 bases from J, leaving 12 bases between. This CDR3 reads CASSLRGWATDTQYF. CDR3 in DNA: TGTGCCAGCAGCTTACGGGGATGGGCCACAGATACGCAGTATTTT.

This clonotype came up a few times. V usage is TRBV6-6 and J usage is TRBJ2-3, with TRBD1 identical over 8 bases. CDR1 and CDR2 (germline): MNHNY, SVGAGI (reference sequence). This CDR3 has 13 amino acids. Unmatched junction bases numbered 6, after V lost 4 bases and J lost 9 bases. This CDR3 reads CASSFFRDRTQYF. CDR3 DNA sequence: TGTGCCAGCAGTTTCTTCCGGGACAGGACGCAGTATTTT.

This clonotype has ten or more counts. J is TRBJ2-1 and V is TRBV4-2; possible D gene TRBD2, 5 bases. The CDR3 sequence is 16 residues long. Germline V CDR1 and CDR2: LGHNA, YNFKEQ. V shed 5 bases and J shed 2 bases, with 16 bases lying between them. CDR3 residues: CASSTSRTWPYNEQFF. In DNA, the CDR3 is TGTGCCAGCAGCACTTCTCGGACTTGGCCCTACAATGAGCAGTTCTTC.

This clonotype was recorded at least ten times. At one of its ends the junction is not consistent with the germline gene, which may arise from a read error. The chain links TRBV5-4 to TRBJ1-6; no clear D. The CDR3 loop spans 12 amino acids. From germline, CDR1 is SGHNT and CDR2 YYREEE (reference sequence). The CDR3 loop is CASSSDDGVRNF. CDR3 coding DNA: TGTGCCAGCAGCTCGGACGATGGAGTAAGAAACTTT.

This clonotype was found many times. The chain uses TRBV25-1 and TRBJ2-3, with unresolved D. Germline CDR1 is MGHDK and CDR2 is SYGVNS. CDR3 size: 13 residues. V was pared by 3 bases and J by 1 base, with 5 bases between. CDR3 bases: TGTGCCAGCAGTGAGGTAGGCACAGATACGCAGTATTTT. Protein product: CASSEVGTDTQYF.

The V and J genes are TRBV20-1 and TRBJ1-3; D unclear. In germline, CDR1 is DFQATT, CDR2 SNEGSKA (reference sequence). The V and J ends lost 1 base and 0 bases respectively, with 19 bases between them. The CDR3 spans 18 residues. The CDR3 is CSARGMGSQLFSGNTIYF. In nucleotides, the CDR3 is TGCAGTGCTAGAGGAATGGGTTCTCAACTTTTCTCTGGAAACACCATATATTTT.

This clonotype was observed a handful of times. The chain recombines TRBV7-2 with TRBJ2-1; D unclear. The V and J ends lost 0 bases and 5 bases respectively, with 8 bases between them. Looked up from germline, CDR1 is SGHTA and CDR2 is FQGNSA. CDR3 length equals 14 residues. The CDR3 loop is CASSLASGNNEQFF. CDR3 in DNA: TGTGCCAGCAGCTTAGCCTCGGGCAACAATGAGCAGTTCTTC.

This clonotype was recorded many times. CDR3: CSATMAGRLAKNIQYF. In DNA, the CDR3 is TGCAGCGCCACTATGGCGGGTCGGCTAGCCAAAAACATTCAGTACTTC. This rearrangement joins TRBV29-1 to TRBJ2-4; weak D call: TRBD2 (5 bases). Trimming removed 7 bases from V and 0 bases from J, with 19 bases in between. The CDR3 sequence is 16 residues long. From germline, CDR1 is SQVTM and CDR2 ANQGSEA. The variable domain in full, with the rest retrieved from reference TRBV29-1 and TRBJ2-4, is SAVISQKPSRDICQRGTSLTIQCQVDSQVTMMFWYRQQPGQSLTLIATANQGSEATYESGFVIDKFPISRPNLTFSTLTVSNMSPEDSSIYLCSATMAGRLAKNIQYFGAGTRLSVL.

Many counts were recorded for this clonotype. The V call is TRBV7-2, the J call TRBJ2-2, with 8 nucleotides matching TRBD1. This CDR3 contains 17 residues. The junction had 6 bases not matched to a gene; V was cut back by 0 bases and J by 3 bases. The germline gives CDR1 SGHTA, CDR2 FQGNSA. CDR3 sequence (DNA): TGTGCCAGCAGCTTAGCCTCAGGGGGCGCCGACACCGGGGAGCTGTTTTTT. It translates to CASSLASGGADTGELFF.

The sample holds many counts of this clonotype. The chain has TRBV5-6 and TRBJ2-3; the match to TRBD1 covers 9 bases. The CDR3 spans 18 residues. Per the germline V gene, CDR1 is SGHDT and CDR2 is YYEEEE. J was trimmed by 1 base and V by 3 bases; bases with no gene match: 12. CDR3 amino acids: CASSWTRGTGTRTDTQYF. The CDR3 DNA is TGTGCCAGCAGCTGGACCCGGGGGACAGGGACCCGCACAGATACGCAGTATTTT.

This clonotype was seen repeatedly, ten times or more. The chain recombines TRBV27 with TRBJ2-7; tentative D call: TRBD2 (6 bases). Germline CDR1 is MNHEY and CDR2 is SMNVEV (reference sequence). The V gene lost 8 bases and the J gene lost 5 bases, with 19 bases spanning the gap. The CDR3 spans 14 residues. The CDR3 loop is CASPFGARRDEQYF. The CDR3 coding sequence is TGTGCCAGCCCCTTCGGGGCTAGGAGGGACGAGCAGTACTTC.

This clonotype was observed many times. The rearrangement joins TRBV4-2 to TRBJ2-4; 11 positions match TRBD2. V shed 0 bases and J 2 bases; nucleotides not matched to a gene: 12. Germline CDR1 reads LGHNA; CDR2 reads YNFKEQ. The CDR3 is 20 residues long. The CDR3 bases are TGTGCCAGCAGCCAAGATTTTAGCGGGGGGGCCGCCGTCTCCAAAAACATTCAGTACTTC. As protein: CASSQDFSGGAAVSKNIQYF.

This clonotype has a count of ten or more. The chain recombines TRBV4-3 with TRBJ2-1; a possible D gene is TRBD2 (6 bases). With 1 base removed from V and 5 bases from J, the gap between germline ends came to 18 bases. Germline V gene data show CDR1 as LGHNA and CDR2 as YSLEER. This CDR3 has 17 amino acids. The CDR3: CASSQGPGGTSDNEQFF. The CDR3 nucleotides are TGCGCCAGCAGCCAAGGCCCCGGCGGGACGAGCGACAATGAGCAGTTCTTC.

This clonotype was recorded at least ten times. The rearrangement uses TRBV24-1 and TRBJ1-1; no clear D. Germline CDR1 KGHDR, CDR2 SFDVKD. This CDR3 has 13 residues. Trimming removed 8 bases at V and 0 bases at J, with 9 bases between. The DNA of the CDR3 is TGTGCCACCATGGAGGGCTTGAACACTGAAGCTTTCTTT. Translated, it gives CATMEGLNTEAFF.

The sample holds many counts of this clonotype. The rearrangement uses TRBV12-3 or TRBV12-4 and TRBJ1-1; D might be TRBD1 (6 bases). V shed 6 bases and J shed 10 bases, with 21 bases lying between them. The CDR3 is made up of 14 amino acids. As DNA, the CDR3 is TGTGCCAGCAGCTCAGGGGTTGGGTCTATACGAGCTTTCTTT. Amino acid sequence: CASSSGVGSIRAFF.

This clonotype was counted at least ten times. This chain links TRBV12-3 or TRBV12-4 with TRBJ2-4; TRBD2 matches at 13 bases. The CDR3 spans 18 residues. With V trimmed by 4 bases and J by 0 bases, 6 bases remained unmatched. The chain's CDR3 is CASSSWTSGGLAKNIQYF. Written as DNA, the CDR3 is TGTGCCAGCAGTTCCTGGACTAGCGGGGGCCTAGCCAAAAACATTCAGTACTTC.

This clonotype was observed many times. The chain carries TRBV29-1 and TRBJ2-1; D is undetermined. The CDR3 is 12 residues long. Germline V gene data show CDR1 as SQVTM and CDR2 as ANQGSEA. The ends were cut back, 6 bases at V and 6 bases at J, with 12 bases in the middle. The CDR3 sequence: CSVFEWGNEQFF. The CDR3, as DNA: TGCAGCGTCTTCGAGTGGGGCAATGAGCAGTTCTTC.

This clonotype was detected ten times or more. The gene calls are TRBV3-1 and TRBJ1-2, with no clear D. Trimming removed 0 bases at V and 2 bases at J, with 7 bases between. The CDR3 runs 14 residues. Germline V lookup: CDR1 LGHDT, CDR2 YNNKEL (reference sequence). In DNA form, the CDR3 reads TGTGCCAGCAGCCAAGACACGGAGAACTATGGCTACACCTTC. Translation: CASSQDTENYGYTF.

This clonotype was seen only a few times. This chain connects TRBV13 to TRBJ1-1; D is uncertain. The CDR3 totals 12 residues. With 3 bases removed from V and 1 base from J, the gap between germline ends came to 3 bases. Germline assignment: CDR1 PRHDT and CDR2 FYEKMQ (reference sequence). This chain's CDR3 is CASSFGNTEAFF. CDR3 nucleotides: TGTGCCAGCAGCTTTGGGAACACTGAAGCTTTCTTT.

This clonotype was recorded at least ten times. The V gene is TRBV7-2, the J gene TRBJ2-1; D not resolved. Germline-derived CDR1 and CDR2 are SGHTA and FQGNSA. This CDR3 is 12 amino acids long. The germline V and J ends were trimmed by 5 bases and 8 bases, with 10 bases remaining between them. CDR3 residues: CASSPLGDEQFF. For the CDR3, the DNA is TGTGCCAGCAGCCCCTTAGGAGATGAGCAGTTCTTC.

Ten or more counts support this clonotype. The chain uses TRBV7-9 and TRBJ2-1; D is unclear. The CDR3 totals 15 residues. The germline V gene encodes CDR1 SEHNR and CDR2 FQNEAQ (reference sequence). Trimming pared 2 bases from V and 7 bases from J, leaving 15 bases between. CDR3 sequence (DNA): TGTGCCAGCAGCTTACGTGCGCTAGATCGAAATGAGCAGTTCTTC. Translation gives CASSLRALDRNEQFF.

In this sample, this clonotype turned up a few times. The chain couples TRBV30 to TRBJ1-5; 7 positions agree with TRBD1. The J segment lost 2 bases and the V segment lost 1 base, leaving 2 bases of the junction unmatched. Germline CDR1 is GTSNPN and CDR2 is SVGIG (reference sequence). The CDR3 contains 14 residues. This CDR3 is CAWSAGQRNQPQHF. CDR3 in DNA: TGTGCCTGGAGTGCGGGACAGCGCAATCAGCCCCAGCATTTT.

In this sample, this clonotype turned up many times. CDR3 nucleotides: TGCAGTGCTAGAGATTGGGGGGGCAGCACAGATACGCAGTATTTT. Protein product: CSARDWGGSTDTQYF. The chain employs TRBV20-1 and TRBJ2-3, with a weak D call TRBD2 (7 bases). The CDR3 is 15 amino acids. Per the germline V gene, CDR1 is DFQATT and CDR2 is SNEGSKA (reference sequence). Trimming removed 0 bases at V and 0 bases at J, with 10 bases between.

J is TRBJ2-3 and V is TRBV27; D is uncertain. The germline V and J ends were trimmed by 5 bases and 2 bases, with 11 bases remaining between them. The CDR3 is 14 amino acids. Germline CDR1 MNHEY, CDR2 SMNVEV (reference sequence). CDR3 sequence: CASSKSSFTDTQYF. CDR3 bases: TGTGCCAGCAGTAAGAGCAGCTTCACAGATACGCAGTATTTT.

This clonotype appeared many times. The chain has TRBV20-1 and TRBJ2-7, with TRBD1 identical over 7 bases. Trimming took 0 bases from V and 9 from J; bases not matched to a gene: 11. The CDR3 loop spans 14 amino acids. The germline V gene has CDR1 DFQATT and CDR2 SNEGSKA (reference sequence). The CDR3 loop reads CSARDNRTGRRQYF. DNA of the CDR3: TGCAGTGCTAGAGATAACCGGACAGGTCGTAGGCAGTACTTC.

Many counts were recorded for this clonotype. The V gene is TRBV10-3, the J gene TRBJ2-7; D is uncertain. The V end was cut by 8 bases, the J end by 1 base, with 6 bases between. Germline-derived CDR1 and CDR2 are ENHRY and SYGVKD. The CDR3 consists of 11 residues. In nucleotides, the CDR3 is TGTGCCATCGGTCTTTCCTACGAGCAGTACTTC. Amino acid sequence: CAIGLSYEQYF.

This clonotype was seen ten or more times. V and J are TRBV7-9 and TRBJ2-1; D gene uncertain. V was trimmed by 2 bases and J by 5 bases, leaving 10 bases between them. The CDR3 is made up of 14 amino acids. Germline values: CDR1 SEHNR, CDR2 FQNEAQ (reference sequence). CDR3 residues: CASSLSGRHNEQFF. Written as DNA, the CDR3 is TGTGCCAGCAGCTTATCGGGCAGGCACAATGAGCAGTTCTTC.

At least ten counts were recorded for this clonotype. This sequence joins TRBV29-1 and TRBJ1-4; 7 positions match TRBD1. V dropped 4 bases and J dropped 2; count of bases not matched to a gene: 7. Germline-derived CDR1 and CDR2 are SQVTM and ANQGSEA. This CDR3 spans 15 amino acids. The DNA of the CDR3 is TGCAGCGTTGCCGACAGGGTTGCGACTAATGAAAAACTGTTTTTT. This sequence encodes CSVADRVATNEKLFF.

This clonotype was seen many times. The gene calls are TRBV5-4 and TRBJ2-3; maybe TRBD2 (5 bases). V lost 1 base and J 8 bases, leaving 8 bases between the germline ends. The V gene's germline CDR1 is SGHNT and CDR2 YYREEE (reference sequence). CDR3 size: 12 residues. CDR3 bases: TGTGCCAGCAGCTTGTCCGCGGGTACGCAGTATTTT. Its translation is CASSLSAGTQYF.

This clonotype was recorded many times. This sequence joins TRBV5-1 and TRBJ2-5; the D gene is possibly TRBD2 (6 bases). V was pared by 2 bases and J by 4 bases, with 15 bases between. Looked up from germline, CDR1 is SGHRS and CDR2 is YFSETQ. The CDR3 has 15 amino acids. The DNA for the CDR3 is TGCGCCAGCAGCTTAGGGACTCCCGGTGGAGAGACCCAGTACTTC. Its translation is CASSLGTPGGETQYF. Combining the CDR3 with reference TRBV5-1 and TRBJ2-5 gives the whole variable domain KAGVTQTPRYLIKTRGQQVTLSCSPISGHRSVSWYQQTPGQGLQFLFEYFSETQRNKGNFPGRFSGRQFSNSRSEMNVSTLELGDSALYLCASSLGTPGGETQYFGPGTRLLVL.

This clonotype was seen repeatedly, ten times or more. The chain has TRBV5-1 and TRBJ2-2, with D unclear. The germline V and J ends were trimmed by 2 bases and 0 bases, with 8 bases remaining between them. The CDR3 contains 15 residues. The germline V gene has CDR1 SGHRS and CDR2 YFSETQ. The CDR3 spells CASSLGTSNTGELFF. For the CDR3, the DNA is TGCGCCAGCAGCTTAGGAACCTCGAACACCGGGGAGCTGTTTTTT. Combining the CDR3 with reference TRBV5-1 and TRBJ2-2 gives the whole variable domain KAGVTQTPRYLIKTRGQQVTLSCSPISGHRSVSWYQQTPGQGLQFLFEYFSETQRNKGNFPGRFSGRQFSNSRSEMNVSTLELGDSALYLCASSLGTSNTGELFFGEGSRLTVL.